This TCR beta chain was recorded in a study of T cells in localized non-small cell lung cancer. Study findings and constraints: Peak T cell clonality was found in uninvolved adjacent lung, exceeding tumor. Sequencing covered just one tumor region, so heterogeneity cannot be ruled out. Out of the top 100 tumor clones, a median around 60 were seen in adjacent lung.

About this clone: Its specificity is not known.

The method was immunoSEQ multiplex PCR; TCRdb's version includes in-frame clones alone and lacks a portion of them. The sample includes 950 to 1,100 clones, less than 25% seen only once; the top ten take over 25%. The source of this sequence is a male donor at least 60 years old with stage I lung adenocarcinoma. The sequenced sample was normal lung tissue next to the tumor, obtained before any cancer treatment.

The CDR3 region is CSHQGTGGIQYF. CDR3 DNA: TGCAGCCATCAGGGCACAGGGGGCATTCAGTACTTC. The chain carries TRBV29-1 and TRBJ2-4; 8 nucleotides align to TRBD1. CDR1 SQVTM and CDR2 ANQGSEA come from the germline V gene. Trimming at V came to 8 bases and at J to 9 bases, leaving 9 bases not matched to a gene. The CDR3 has 12 amino acids. Together with reference TRBV29-1 and TRBJ2-4, the CDR3 gives the full variable domain: SAVISQKPSRDICQRGTSLTIQCQVDSQVTMMFWYRQQPGQSLTLIATANQGSEATYESGFVIDKFPISRPNLTFSTLTVSNMSPEDSSIYLCSHQGTGGIQYFGAGTRLSVL.